Reported below is one TCR beta chain. No antigen is known for it. An end of the junction does not agree with germline; a read error may underlie this. At the DNA level, this CDR3 is encoded by other sequences in the same sample as well. This sample was included in a study of beta chain features in type 1 diabetes. The study, taken as a whole, reports: Among type 1 diabetes patients, VDJ junctions had fewer insertions and more deletions. The naive, central memory and Treg TCRB repertoires of patients appeared to be more similar to one another than those of healthy donors.

CDR1 is SGHRS and CDR2 is YFSETQ in the germline V gene. The CDR3 has 15 amino acids. Donors underwent one heparinised blood draw, about 120 mL on average. The isolated RNA, all of it, was reverse transcribed, so expressed TCRB transcripts were what got sequenced. There were around 3.5 million reads on average in the naive, central memory and regulatory T cell samples. Clones were read by immunoSEQ multiplex PCR, and TCRdb kept only the in-frame ones, dropping some. The sample yields 300,000 to 450,000 clones, roughly 12% seen once. This chain links TRBV5-1 with TRBJ2-5; 9 bases are shared with TRBD1. This sequence originates from a man aged 18 to 29 in good health. The sample taken for sequencing was naive CD4+ T cells from blood. DNA for the CDR3: TGCGCCAGCAGTTTGGGACAGGGTGGGCAAGAGACCCAGTACTTC. This codes for CASSLGQGGQETQYF.